This T cell receptor (beta chain) was profiled in a study of OX40 agonist ivuxolimab in advanced cancers. General notes on the study: Ivuxolimab was a fully human IgG2 agonistic monoclonal antibody targeting the costimulatory receptor OX40 (CD134). The paper reports the monotherapy dose-escalation portion (N = 52 patients) of the phase I ivuxolimab trial. Prior anti-PD-1, anti-PD-L1 or anti-CTLA-4 therapy was permitted, and checkpoint inhibitors had been received by more than 35% of dose-escalation patients. Three dose-escalation patients achieved partial responses, one with hepatocellular carcinoma and two with cutaneous melanoma. Intravenous ivuxolimab was administered to patients every 2 weeks at six dose levels: 0.01, 0.1, 0.3, 1.5, 3 and 10 mg/kg. Of the approximately 50 dose-escalation patients, hepatocellular carcinoma was present in around 20, melanoma in approximately 15, renal cell carcinoma in 9 and head and neck cancer in 9. The dose-escalation cohort was 82.7% male with a mean age of around 62 years, ranging from roughly 20 to 80. Peripheral TCRbeta sequencing was intended to test whether TCR sequence diversity was altered and clonal T-cell expansion was caused by ivuxolimab.

Broad study findings and their caveats: Low levels of normalized T-cell clonal expansion were also seen in some nonresponding patients. At doses from 0.1 to 3.0 mg/kg, clonal expansion was seen in both CD4+ and CD8+ blood T cells between baseline and week 6. Antigen specificity was not determined for the clonally expanded peripheral T cells. In the 0.1-3.0 mg/kg groups, partial responders had among the lowest normalized peripheral clonal expansion, particularly in CD8+ T cells. After ivuxolimab, expanded clones were on average more numerous among CD8+ T cells than among CD4+ T cells.

Patients with a history of autoimmune disease or receiving systemic immunosuppression were excluded from the trial. Peripheral blood for TCR sequencing was collected from all dose cohorts at baseline, on cycle 4 day 1, and on cycle 7 day 1. Samples came from an open-label, multicenter, first-in-human phase I dose-escalation trial of ivuxolimab. Adults with locally advanced or metastatic head and neck squamous cell, hepatocellular, melanoma or renal cell carcinoma were enrolled in the trial. Before TCR sequencing, CD4+ T cells and CD8+ T cells from peripheral blood were sorted into separate populations. Genomic DNA was isolated from the sorted cells so that the TCRbeta CDR3 region could be sequenced. The immunoSEQ Assay was used for sequencing of TCRbeta CDR3 regions. The immuneACCESS repertoire file appears here via TCRdb, limited to in-frame rearrangements. These files lack a portion of the clones; in checked studies, under half of the deficit traces to unresolved V genes, and the cause of the others is not known. This sample lists about 76,000 clones; about 82% were detected once. 1.5% to 2% of the sample comes from the top ten.

Comments on this clone: The target of this receptor is not known. No per-base quality is available; no much larger clone lies one base away.

Its CDR3 holds 13 amino acids, cysteine through phenylalanine. Only the CDR3 region is kept as DNA, spanning 39 bases read in frame from base 1. Via the germline V gene, CDR1 is MDHEN and CDR2 SYDVKM. Recombination connected TRBV28 to TRBJ1-5; the D gene is unclear. This sequence was found in an adult with an advanced solid tumor such as melanoma, head and neck, liver or kidney cancer. The sequencing here drew on CD4+ or CD8+ T cells sorted from blood, taken in a trial of the OX40 agonist ivuxolimab. The sequenced DNA is TGTGCTAACGCTATCGGGCAGAATCAGCCCCAGCATTTT. Its protein is CANAIGQNQPQHF. Beyond the CDR3, the reference TRBV28 and TRBJ1-5 genes provide the residues; the full variable domain reads: DVKVTQSSRYLVKRTGEKVFLECVQDMDHENMFWYRQDPGLGLRLIYFSYDVKMKEKGDIPEGYSVSREKKERFSLILESASTNQTSMYLCANAIGQNQPQHFGDGTRLSIL.